One and the same sample provided the 16 T cell receptor beta chains below, sequenced in a study of blood T cell repertoires in COVID-19. Assay used: immunoSEQ multiplex PCR; TCRdb lists only in-frame clones, some missing. Of roughly 250,000 clones listed, roughly 84% are singletons. The sequencing sample was made of peripheral blood. These receptors came from a woman between 35 and 50 years old who had recovered from COVID-19.

V and J are TRBV27 and TRBJ2-2; D is perhaps TRBD2 (7 bases). CDR3 length: 13 amino acids. CDR1 and CDR2 (germline): MNHEY, SMNVEV (reference sequence). V was pared by 3 bases and J by 9 bases, with 11 bases between. The CDR3 loop reads CASSFSGGRELFF. CDR3 DNA: TGTGCCAGCAGTTTCTCGGGGGGCAGGGAGCTGTTTTTT.

This clone occurred a few times. The chain recombines TRBV5-5 with TRBJ1-6, with D hard to call. This CDR3 region has 16 residues. Trimming removed 4 bases at V and 9 bases at J, with 20 bases between. Looked up from germline, CDR1 is SGHKS and CDR2 is YYEKEE (reference sequence). The chain's CDR3 is CASSQTFRERLSPLHF. As DNA, the CDR3 is TGTGCCAGCAGCCAAACCTTCCGGGAGAGACTTTCACCCCTCCACTTT.

The chain joins TRBV3-1 (or the pseudogene TRBV3-2) to TRBJ1-1; D not resolved. Between the trimmed V and J ends, which lost 3 bases and 3 bases, there was a span of 5 bases. Germline V gene lookup returns CDR1 LGHDT and CDR2 YNNKEL (reference sequence). The CDR3 extends over 12 amino acids. DNA for the CDR3: TGTGCCAGCAGCCAGCGGGACACTGAAGCTTTCTTT. Residues: CASSQRDTEAFF.

The V call is TRBV3-1 (or the pseudogene TRBV3-2), the J call TRBJ1-2, with unresolved D. From germline, CDR1 is LGHDT and CDR2 YNNKEL (reference sequence). V was clipped by 6 bases and J by 8 bases, with 16 bases between them. The CDR3 has 13 amino acids. CDR3 nucleotide sequence: TGTGCCAGCAGTTCTAGGATTCCTCGCGGCTACACCTTC. It codes for CASSSRIPRGYTF.

The chain combines TRBV28 with TRBJ2-6, with TRBD1 matching 7 bases. The CDR3 is 14 amino acids. V was clipped by 10 bases and J by 2 bases; unmatched bases: 5. The germline CDR1 and CDR2 sequences are MDHEN and SYDVKM. In DNA, the CDR3 is TGTGCCACCCTTGGACAGGCTGGGGCCAACGTCCTGACTTTC. Translation gives CATLGQAGANVLTF.

This chain connects TRBV2 to TRBJ1-5; 10 bases are shared with TRBD1. Germline CDR1 SNHLY, CDR2 FYNNEI. The CDR3 spans 14 residues. V shed 6 bases and J 2 bases; nucleotides not matched to a gene: 1. In DNA form, the CDR3 reads TGTGCCAGCAGGGGGACAGGGGGCAATCAGCCCCAGCATTTT. Protein product: CASRGTGGNQPQHF. Filled out from reference TRBV2 and TRBJ1-5, the complete variable domain reads EPEVTQTPSHQVTQMGQEVILRCVPISNHLYFYWYRQILGQKVEFLVSFYNNEISEKSEIFDDQFSVERPDGSNFTLKIRSTKLEDSAMYFCASRGTGGNQPQHFGDGTRLSIL.

The gene calls are TRBV11-2 and TRBJ1-5; perhaps TRBD1 as D (5 bases). Trimming took off 0 bases at V and 10 bases at J, with 22 bases between the two ends. The length of the CDR3 is 17 residues. CDR1 is SGHAT, CDR2 FQNNGV, per germline. CDR3 sequence: CASSLDGEGRMGGPQHF. CDR3 DNA sequence: TGTGCCAGCAGCTTAGATGGGGAGGGTCGAATGGGGGGACCCCAGCATTTT.

V is TRBV11-2 and J is TRBJ2-7, with D tentatively TRBD1 (5 bases). The CDR3 is 14 residues long. Deletions cut 2 bases from V and 4 bases from J, with 12 bases between. Germline-derived CDR1 and CDR2 are SGHAT and FQNNGV. As DNA, the CDR3 is TGTGCCAGCAGCTTATCAGGGAAGAGATACGAGCAGTACTTC. Translation: CASSLSGKRYEQYF.

The chain carries TRBV28 and TRBJ2-1; 10 nucleotides agree with TRBD1. This CDR3 comprises 17 residues. Trimming took 5 bases from V and 0 from J; bases not matched to a gene: 7. Germline V gives CDR1 MDHEN, CDR2 SYDVKM. The CDR3 region is CASSTPRTGGSYNEQFF. CDR3 coding DNA: TGTGCCAGCAGTACTCCCCGGACAGGGGGCTCCTACAATGAGCAGTTCTTC.

This sequence joins TRBV5-1 and TRBJ1-2; 10 bases align to TRBD1. Germline-derived CDR1 and CDR2 are SGHRS and YFSETQ. V trimming: 0 bases; J trimming: 0 bases; junction bases outside the gene matches: 17. This CDR3 comprises 21 residues. The CDR3, as DNA: TGCGCCAGCAGCTTGGCCGGGACAGGGGTAGGAGTTGGCCTTTCTAACTATGGCTACACCTTC. Translating it yields CASSLAGTGVGVGLSNYGYTF.

The chain couples TRBV5-1 to TRBJ2-7, with TRBD1 matching 7 bases. CDR1 and CDR2 (germline): SGHRS, YFSETQ. Trimming took 4 bases from V and 2 from J; bases not matched to a gene: 6. The CDR3 length is 14 residues. CDR3 in amino acids: CASSVQGRAYEQYF. The CDR3 DNA follows: TGCGCCAGCAGCGTACAGGGGAGAGCCTACGAGCAGTACTTC.

The gene calls are TRBV3-1 (or the pseudogene TRBV3-2) and TRBJ2-5; 9 positions agree with TRBD2. There are 16 residues in the CDR3. V lost 0 bases and J lost 4; bases outside the gene matches: 6. CDR1 and CDR2 (germline): LGHDT, YNNKEL (reference sequence). The CDR3 DNA sequence: TGTGCCAGCAGCCAAGATGCCCAGCGGGGGGCAGAGACCCAGTACTTC. Residues: CASSQDAQRGAETQYF.

The V gene is TRBV27, the J gene TRBJ1-6, with 7 nucleotides matching TRBD1. The CDR3 runs to 13 residues. The ends lost 6 bases at V and 13 bases at J; junction bases unmatched: 9. Germline assignment: CDR1 MNHEY and CDR2 SMNVEV (reference sequence). CDR3 nucleotide sequence: TGTGCCAGCAGCGAGGACAGGAGGTCGCCCCTCCACTTT. It specifies CASSEDRRSPLHF.

The chain couples TRBV3-1 (or the pseudogene TRBV3-2) to TRBJ1-5; TRBD1 might be the D (5 bases). V gave up 1 base and J gave up 6 bases, with 13 bases separating them. Germline V gene sequence: CDR1 LGHDT, CDR2 YNNKEL (reference sequence). The CDR3 runs 15 residues. The CDR3: CASSQGGTLGQPQHF. In nucleotides, the CDR3 is TGTGCCAGCAGCCAAGGGGGCACATTGGGTCAGCCCCAGCATTTT.

CDR3 sequence: CASSWAGGQETQYF. CDR3 bases: TGCGCCAGCAGCTGGGCAGGGGGTCAAGAGACCCAGTACTTC. The chain has TRBV5-1 and TRBJ2-5, with 7 bases fitting TRBD1. Trimming at V came to 3 bases and at J to 2 bases, leaving 4 bases not matched to a gene. This CDR3 contains 14 residues. The germline CDR1 and CDR2 sequences are SGHRS and YFSETQ.

The CDR3 loop is CSASRLAGGPYEQYF. In DNA, the CDR3 is TGCAGTGCCAGTAGGCTAGCGGGGGGTCCCTACGAGCAGTACTTC. This chain connects TRBV20-1 to TRBJ2-7; 11 nucleotides line up with TRBD2. The V segment lost 6 bases and the J segment 2 bases; nucleotides outside the gene matches: 9. The CDR3 has 15 amino acids. Germline V gene lookup returns CDR1 DFQATT and CDR2 SNEGSKA (reference sequence).